Listed here are 15 T cell receptor beta chains from one sample, sequenced in a study of blood T cells in healthy people across ages. Using a J-beta primer mix together with a sample-barcoded 5' primer, a second PCR was run for roughly 7 to 12 cycles. TCRdb recomputed calls from the 5' RACE reads with MiXCR, one row per CDR3 protein. Of more than 700,000 distinct CDR3 sequences listed, about 46% were seen once; the top ten hold 15% to 20%. What was sequenced was blood. These receptors originate from a man older than 75 in good health.

This clonotype was observed a handful of times. The gene calls are TRBV11-2 and TRBJ2-3; 12 bases match TRBD2. The V gene end was trimmed by 3 bases and the J gene end by 1 base; junction bases not matched to a gene: 5. This CDR3 is 17 amino acids long. Germline CDR1 is SGHAT and CDR2 is FQNNGV. CDR3 region: CASSFSSGGAGTDTQYF. The CDR3 DNA reads TGTGCCAGCAGCTTCTCTAGCGGGGGGGCTGGCACAGATACGCAGTATTTT.

This clonotype was recorded at least ten times. CDR3: CATSLPSGSAYNEQFF. CDR3 bases: TGTGCCACCAGCCTTCCTAGCGGGAGTGCCTACAATGAGCAGTTCTTC. This rearrangement joins TRBV24-1 to TRBJ2-1; 10 nucleotides align to TRBD2. Germline CDR1 reads KGHDR; CDR2 reads SFDVKD. CDR3 length: 16 residues. V shed 7 bases and J 2 bases; nucleotides not matched to a gene: 7.

This clonotype was recorded a few times. The chain is built from TRBV12-3 or TRBV12-4 and TRBJ2-3; maybe TRBD2 (5 bases). The CDR3 spans 16 residues. The ends were cut back, 8 bases at V and 0 bases at J, with 18 bases in the middle. CDR3 protein: CASVKEWGESTDTQYF. The CDR3 nucleotides read TGTGCCAGCGTCAAAGAGTGGGGAGAGAGCACAGATACGCAGTATTTT.

This clonotype showed up just a few times. V usage is TRBV18 and J usage is TRBJ2-1; 9 bases agree with TRBD2. Per the germline V gene, CDR1 is KGHSH and CDR2 is LQKENI. The CDR3 runs to 15 residues. Germline trimming cut 3 bases from V and 9 bases from J; bases unmatched to any gene: 9. The CDR3, as DNA: TGTGCCAGCTCACCTAAGGCGGGAGGGCCGAGTGAGCAGTTCTTC. It translates to CASSPKAGGPSEQFF.

The V gene is TRBV30, the J gene TRBJ1-2; 7 nucleotides agree with TRBD1. The CDR3 covers 14 residues. V lost 4 bases to trimming and J lost 3 bases; unmatched junction nucleotides: 8. The germline V gene encodes CDR1 GTSNPN and CDR2 SVGIG (reference sequence). The CDR3 region has the DNA TGTGCCTGGACCCCAGGGGGGACCCACTATGGCTACACCTTC. Its protein is CAWTPGGTHYGYTF.

To note about this clonotype: Since a much larger clone is just one base distant, this may be a read error. The V gene is TRBV10-3, the J gene TRBJ2-4; D unresolved. The J call may be in error: the DNA end matches TRBJ2-7 better. This CDR3 is built from 13 residues. Germline-derived CDR1 and CDR2 are ENHRY and SYGVKD. Here the CDR3 reads CAISESHECEQYF. Written as DNA, the CDR3 is TGTGCCATCAGTGAGTCACACGAGTGCGAGCAGTACTTC.

About this clonotype itself: This may arise from a read error, as a much more abundant clone is one base away. The CDR3: CASSFGGIQETQFF. In DNA, the CDR3 is TGTGCCAGCAGTTTTGGCGGGATCCAAGAGACCCAGTTCTTC. The genes are TRBV12-3 or TRBV12-4 and TRBJ2-5; D is possibly TRBD2 (6 bases). The closer fit of TRBJ2-1 to the DNA end suggests the J call may be wrong. CDR3 length: 14 residues.

This clonotype came up a few times. V and J are TRBV9 and TRBJ2-3; weak D call: TRBD1 (6 bases). This CDR3 contains 16 residues. Trimming took off 5 bases at V and 5 bases at J, with 21 bases between the two ends. Germline CDR1 and CDR2: SGDLS and YYNGEE. This CDR3 is CASRKTGQGSGDTQYF. In nucleotides, the CDR3 is TGTGCCAGCAGAAAGACAGGCCAGGGATCTGGAGATACGCAGTATTTT.

J is TRBJ1-6 and V is TRBV6-2 or TRBV6-3; no clear D. Germline assignment: CDR1 MNHEY and CDR2 SVGEGT. V shed 0 bases and J shed 10 bases, with 13 bases lying between them. The CDR3 loop spans 15 amino acids. The DNA for the CDR3 is TGTGCCAGCAGTTACTCGATCGGGTTAGGATCACCCCTCCACTTT. This gives the protein CASSYSIGLGSPLHF.

This clonotype was seen a few times. One base away lies a much larger clone, so this may be a sequencing read error. This chain uses TRBV25-1 with TRBJ2-5; either TRBD1 or TRBD2 may supply D (5 bases each). Germline values: CDR1 MGHDK, CDR2 SYGVNS. The ends were cut back, 4 bases at V and 11 bases at J, with 11 bases in the middle. This CDR3 has 11 amino acids. The CDR3 loop reads CASSVGDEQYF. As DNA, the CDR3 is TGTGCCAGCAGTGTGGGGGATGAGCAGTACTTC. The complete variable domain, with remaining parts taken from reference TRBV25-1 and TRBJ2-5, reads EADIYQTPRYLVIGTGKKITLECSQTMGHDKMYWYQQDPGMELHLIHYSYGVNSTEKGDLSSESTVSRIRTEHFPLTLESARPSHTSQYLCASSVGDEQYFGPGTRLLVL.

A remark on this clonotype: A junction end diverges from the germline sequence, so it may reflect a read error. This chain connects TRBV7-2 to TRBJ1-4; perhaps TRBD1 as D (6 bases). The CDR3 has 16 residues. Germline V lookup: CDR1 SGHTA, CDR2 FQGNSA. The chain's CDR3 is CVSSLRRGSTNEKLFF. The CDR3 coding sequence is TGTGTCAGCAGCTTAAGGAGGGGGTCAACTAATGAAAAACTGTTTTTT.

The rearrangement uses TRBV28 and TRBJ2-5; the D gene is possibly TRBD1 (5 bases). Per the germline V gene, CDR1 is MDHEN and CDR2 is SYDVKM. The CDR3 extends over 15 amino acids. Between the trimmed V and J ends, which lost 2 bases and 3 bases, there was a span of 13 bases. The CDR3 spells CASSLPLGREETQYF. In nucleotides, the CDR3 is TGTGCCAGCAGTTTACCGCTGGGCAGGGAAGAGACCCAGTACTTC.

Here the CDR3 DNA reads TGTGCCAGCAGCCCAAGGACAGGTACAGGGACCTACAATGAGCAGTTCTTC. Translating it yields CASSPRTGTGTYNEQFF. This chain uses TRBV11-2 with TRBJ2-1; TRBD1 matches 7 bases. V lost 5 bases, J lost 2 bases, and 12 bases stayed unmatched. This CDR3 is 17 amino acids long. From germline, CDR1 is SGHAT and CDR2 FQNNGV.

About this clonotype itself: One end of the junction does not line up with germline, which may come from a read error. CDR3 in amino acids: CASSLTGLGNTEVFF. CDR3 bases: TGTGCCAGCAGTTTAACCGGGTTAGGGAACACTGAAGTTTTCTTT. The chain couples TRBV12-3 or TRBV12-4 to TRBJ1-1; D gene unclear. CDR3 length: 15 amino acids.

V gene TRBV20-1 combines with J gene TRBJ2-5; D gene ambiguous. Matching the DNA end better, TRBJ2-7 makes the J call doubtful. CDR1 and CDR2 from the germline V gene are DFQATT and SNEGSKA (reference sequence). The CDR3 covers 11 residues. CDR3 nucleotides: TGCAGTGCTAGACAATCGCGCGAGCAGTACTTC. This translates into CSARQSREQYF.